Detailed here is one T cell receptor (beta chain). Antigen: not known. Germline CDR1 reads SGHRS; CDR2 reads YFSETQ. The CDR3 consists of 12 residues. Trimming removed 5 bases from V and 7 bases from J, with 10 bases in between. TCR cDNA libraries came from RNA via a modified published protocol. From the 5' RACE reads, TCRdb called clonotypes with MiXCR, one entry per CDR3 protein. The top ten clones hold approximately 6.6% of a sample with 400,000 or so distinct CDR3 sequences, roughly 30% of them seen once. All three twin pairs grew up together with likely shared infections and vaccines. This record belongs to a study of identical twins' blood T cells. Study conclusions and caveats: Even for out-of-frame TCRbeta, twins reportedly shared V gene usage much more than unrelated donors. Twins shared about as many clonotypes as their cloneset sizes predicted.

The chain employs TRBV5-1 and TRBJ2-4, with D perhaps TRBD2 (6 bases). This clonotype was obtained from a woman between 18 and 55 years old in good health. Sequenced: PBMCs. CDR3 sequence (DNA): TGCGCCAGCAGGAACGGAGGGAACATTCAGTACTTC. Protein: CASRNGGNIQYF.